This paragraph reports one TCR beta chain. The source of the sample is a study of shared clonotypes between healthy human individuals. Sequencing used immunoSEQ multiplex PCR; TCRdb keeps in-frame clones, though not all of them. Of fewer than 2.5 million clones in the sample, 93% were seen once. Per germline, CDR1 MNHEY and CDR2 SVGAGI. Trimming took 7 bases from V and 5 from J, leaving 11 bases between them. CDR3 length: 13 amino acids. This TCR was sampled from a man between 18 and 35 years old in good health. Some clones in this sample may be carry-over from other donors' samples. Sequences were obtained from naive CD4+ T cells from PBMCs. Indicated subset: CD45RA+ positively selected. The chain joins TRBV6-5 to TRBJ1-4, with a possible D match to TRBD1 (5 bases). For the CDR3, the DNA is TGTGCCAGCACCACGGGACGGAATGAAAAACTGTTTTTT. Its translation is CASTTGRNEKLFF.